The 15 T cell receptor beta chains in this list originate from one sample, sequenced in a study of T cells expressing NK-cell markers (dated by TCRdb to the early 2020s). The library was produced with 5' RACE. Sequencing used an Illumina HiSeq 2000. TCRdb reprocessed the reads, so every CDR3 protein sequence counts as one entry and DNA is not shown. The data table for this sample lists about 260,000 distinct CDR3 sequences. Around 3.9% of the sample comes from the top ten. Sequences were obtained from blood T cells: a sorted CD56 or NKG2C T cell subset, CD4+ or CD8+ T cells, or bulk PBMC T cells (not recorded which). The source of these receptors is a woman aged 18 to 75 in good health.

The CDR3 protein is CSVVKTGGNYGYTF. This chain uses TRBV29-1 with TRBJ1-2; TCRdb designates TRBD1, a call that cannot be tested without DNA. The CDR3 loop spans 14 amino acids. CDR1 is SQVTM, CDR2 ANQGSEA, per germline.

The gene calls are TRBV9 and TRBJ2-5; TCRdb's D call of TRBD2 is untestable without DNA. The CDR3 contains 15 residues. The V gene's germline CDR1 is SGDLS and CDR2 YYNGEE. The CDR3 loop is CASSASPRTQETQYF.

The genes are TRBV7-8 and TRBJ2-1; TCRdb reports TRBD2, a call that lacks DNA to check it against. Germline V gene lookup returns CDR1 SGHVS and CDR2 FQNEAQ. The CDR3 has 19 amino acids. CDR3: CASSFRNSGRQRTDNEQFF.

This chain joins TRBV7-2 and TRBJ2-7; the TCRdb call, TRBD1, lacks DNA for checking. Germline V CDR1 and CDR2: SGHTA, FQGNSA. CDR3 length: 15 amino acids. The CDR3 sequence: CASSFYSASMYEQYF.

The chain couples TRBV29-1 to TRBJ2-3; no DNA is available, so the TRBD1 call from TCRdb remains unchecked. Germline CDR1 SQVTM, CDR2 ANQGSEA. The CDR3 extends over 17 amino acids. The CDR3 here is CSVGTGGWRATGDTQYF.

The chain employs TRBV25-1 and TRBJ1-4; as DNA is missing, the TRBD1 call by TCRdb cannot be tested. There are 15 residues in the CDR3. Germline lookup yields CDR1 MGHDK and CDR2 SYGVNS. Here the CDR3 reads CASSDPTGFREKLFF.

The rearrangement links TRBV12-3 or TRBV12-4 to TRBJ1-1; TCRdb selects TRBD1, and the lack of DNA leaves this call unchecked. This CDR3 comprises 13 residues. The CDR3 loop is CASSLSPGGRAFF.

The chain is built from TRBV12-3 or TRBV12-4 and TRBJ1-1. CDR3 size: 13 residues. The CDR3 sequence: CASSFGSNTEAFF.

This chain connects TRBV4-1 to TRBJ2-5. Germline V gene lookup returns CDR1 MGHRA and CDR2 YSYEKL. This CDR3 region has 13 residues. The CDR3 spells CASSQGLVETQYF.

This chain connects TRBV11-1 to TRBJ2-1; the TCRdb D gene call, TRBD2, has no DNA to confirm it. This CDR3 has 16 amino acids. The V gene's germline CDR1 is SGHAT and CDR2 FQDESV (reference sequence). The chain's CDR3 is CASSLAGLAGAREQFF.

This chain connects TRBV25-1 to TRBJ2-3; no DNA is available, so the TRBD2 call from TCRdb remains unchecked. Germline values: CDR1 MGHDK, CDR2 SYGVNS. The CDR3 loop spans 15 amino acids. The CDR3 loop reads CASSATRKAPDTQYF.

The rearrangement joins TRBV11-2 to TRBJ1-6. Germline CDR1 and CDR2: SGHAT and FQNNGV. CDR3 length: 14 amino acids. The CDR3 region is CASSLEGRQAPLHF. The variable domain in full, completed from reference TRBV11-2 and TRBJ1-6, reads EAGVAQSPRYKIIEKRQSVAFWCNPISGHATLYWYQQILGQGPKLLIQFQNNGVVDDSQLPKDRFSAERLKGVDSTLKIQPAKLEDSAVYLCASSLEGRQAPLHFGNGTRLTVT.

The rearrangement links TRBV15 to TRBJ2-3; the TCRdb D gene call, TRBD1, has no DNA to confirm it. This CDR3 is 15 amino acids long. Germline CDR1 reads LNHNV; CDR2 reads YYDKDF (reference sequence). The CDR3 here is CATSRVGGNADTQYF.

The chain carries TRBV5-1 and TRBJ2-1; TCRdb reports TRBD2, a call that lacks DNA to check it against. The CDR3 has 16 residues. The germline gives CDR1 SGHRS, CDR2 YFSETQ. The CDR3 sequence is CASSLGGGGTTNEQFF.

The gene calls are TRBV6-5 and TRBJ1-3. The CDR3 extends over 13 amino acids. The germline V gene has CDR1 MNHEY and CDR2 SVGAGI. The CDR3 here is CASSYSKGNTIYF.